Described below is a single T cell receptor (beta chain) sequence and its context. Its antigen specificity is not known. The record has no base qualities; no much larger clone is one base away. V loses 0 bases, J loses 5 bases, and the germline ends lie 4 bases apart. CDR1 GTSNPN and CDR2 SVGIG were looked up in the germline V gene (reference sequence). Reading from cysteine to phenylalanine, the CDR3 counts 11 amino acids. Left in the record is the CDR3 DNA by itself, 33 bases read in frame from the first base. This sample was taken from a study of T cell changes during pregnancy in multiple sclerosis (dated 2019 in TCRdb). As for the study more broadly: The study looked at changes in the T cell repertoire across pregnancy in women with multiple sclerosis.

Library preparation employed the immunoSEQ multiplex PCR assay. The clones in this table, taken by TCRdb from immuneACCESS, are in-frame only. Not every clone is retained; where verified, under half of the shortfall comes from an unresolved V gene, and the cause of the rest is unknown. Counted in this sample were about 49,000 clones; roughly 92% of them appeared once. Roughly 0.98% of the sample lies in the top ten. The sequence links TRBV30 to TRBJ2-5; a confident D gene designation cannot be given. This sequence was found in a female donor with multiple sclerosis, enrolled in a pregnancy study. The sample here was peripheral blood, taken after pregnancy. CDR3 reads: CAWSVAETQYF. The DNA reads TGTGCCTGGAGTGTAGCTGAGACCCAGTACTTC.